This passage covers 2 T cell receptor beta chains from one sample sequenced in a study of T cell repertoires in cytomegalovirus infection. Their recognized antigens are unknown. From the reads, TCRdb called clonotypes with MiXCR, one entry per CDR3 protein. The sample contains hundreds of thousands of distinct CDR3 sequences, almost 30% of which appear only once. The sample in question was cultured PBMCs, obtained from culture after CMV antigen stimulation. The source is a human donor in good health (CMV status not recorded). Some clones in this sample may be carry-over from other donors' samples.

The V and J genes are TRBV7-3 and TRBJ2-3; 9 nucleotides agree with TRBD1. The CDR3 loop spans 16 amino acids. The V gene's germline CDR1 is SGHTA and CDR2 FQGTGA. The V gene end was trimmed by 5 bases and the J gene end by 1 base; junction bases not matched to a gene: 7. The CDR3 loop reads CASSLRTGEGTDTQYF. The CDR3 DNA reads TGTGCCAGCAGCCTACGGACAGGGGAGGGCACAGATACGCAGTATTTT.

This clonotype has a handful of counts. V usage is TRBV5-4 and J usage is TRBJ2-1, with TRBD2 matching 9 bases. The V segment lost 4 bases and the J segment 0 bases; nucleotides outside the gene matches: 11. The CDR3 spans 18 residues. Germline lookup yields CDR1 SGHNT and CDR2 YYREEE (reference sequence). This CDR3 is CASSQGVAGVGSYNEQFF. CDR3 coding DNA: TGTGCCAGCAGCCAAGGGGTAGCGGGAGTAGGCTCCTACAATGAGCAGTTCTTC.